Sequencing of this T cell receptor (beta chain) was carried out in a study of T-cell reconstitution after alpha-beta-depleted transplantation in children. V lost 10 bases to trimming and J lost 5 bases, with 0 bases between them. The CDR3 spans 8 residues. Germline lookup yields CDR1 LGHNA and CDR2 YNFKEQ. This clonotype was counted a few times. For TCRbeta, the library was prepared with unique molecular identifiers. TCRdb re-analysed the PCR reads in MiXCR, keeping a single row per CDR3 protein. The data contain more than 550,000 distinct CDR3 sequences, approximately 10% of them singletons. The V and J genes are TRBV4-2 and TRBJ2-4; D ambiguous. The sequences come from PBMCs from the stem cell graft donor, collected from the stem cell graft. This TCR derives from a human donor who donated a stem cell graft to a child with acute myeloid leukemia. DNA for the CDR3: TGTGCCAAAAACATTCAGTACTTC. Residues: CAKNIQYF.